The rows below give T cell receptor beta chains drawn from one sample of a study of T cell repertoires in cytomegalovirus infection. A single record per CDR3 protein comes from TCRdb applying MiXCR to the reads. The repertoire holds approximately 320,000 distinct CDR3 sequences, roughly 9.5% seen once, with around 4% in the top ten. Sequenced: PBMCs. The receptors shown here come from a human donor in good health (CMV status not recorded). Some clones in this sample may be carry-over from other donors' samples. CDR3s include the opening cysteine and the closing phenylalanine or tryptophan. D genes are given only for firm matches. Not all rows give a size; the values are once, few, many and, for expanded clones, a class.

d_gene: TRBD1
v_gene: TRBV5-5
j_gene: TRBJ2-2
abundance: many
CDR3aa: CASQEAGGRTGELFF
CDR3nt: TGTGCCAGCCAAGAGGCAGGGGGCCGGACCGGGGAGCTGTTTTTT

d_gene: -
v_gene: TRBV7-8
j_gene: TRBJ1-1
abundance: many
CDR3aa: CASSNGHGTTEAFF
CDR3nt: TGTGCCAGCAGCAACGGCCACGGGACCACTGAAGCTTTCTTT

d_gene: TRBD2
v_gene: TRBV6-2/TRBV6-3
j_gene: TRBJ2-3
abundance: -
CDR3aa: CASSYQPTGGIRDTQYF
CDR3nt: TGTGCCAGCAGTTACCAACCTACGGGGGGAATTCGAGATACGCAGTATTTT

d_gene: -
v_gene: TRBV6-2/TRBV6-3
j_gene: TRBJ2-2
abundance: -
CDR3aa: CASSLARTTGELFF
CDR3nt: TGTGCCAGCAGTTTGGCTAGAACCACCGGGGAGCTGTTTTTT

d_gene: -
v_gene: TRBV11-2
j_gene: TRBJ1-1
abundance: many
CDR3aa: CASSGRTGMNTEAFF
CDR3nt: TGTGCCAGCAGCGGAAGGACGGGAATGAACACTGAAGCTTTCTTT

d_gene: TRBD2
v_gene: TRBV7-2
j_gene: TRBJ2-1
abundance: many
CDR3aa: CASSPPGLAGGQNEQFF
CDR3nt: TGTGCCAGCAGCCCTCCGGGACTAGCGGGAGGGCAAAATGAGCAGTTCTTC

d_gene: TRBD2
v_gene: TRBV28
j_gene: TRBJ2-7
abundance: many
CDR3aa: CASSLISGLAGLYEQYF
CDR3nt: TGTGCCAGCAGTTTAATCTCAGGGCTAGCGGGACTCTACGAGCAGTACTTC

d_gene: -
v_gene: TRBV4-3
j_gene: TRBJ1-1
abundance: many
CDR3aa: CASSQRDEAFF
CDR3nt: TGCGCCAGCAGCCAAAGGGATGAAGCTTTCTTT

d_gene: -
v_gene: TRBV5-1
j_gene: TRBJ2-3
abundance: few
CDR3aa: CASSPGTTDTQYF
CDR3nt: TGCGCCAGCAGCCCCGGGACCACAGATACGCAGTATTTT

d_gene: -
v_gene: TRBV7-2
j_gene: TRBJ2-5
abundance: many
CDR3aa: CASSLVRLETQYF
CDR3nt: TGTGCCAGCAGCTTAGTACGGTTAGAGACCCAGTACTTC

d_gene: TRBD2
v_gene: TRBV11-1
j_gene: TRBJ2-2
abundance: -
CDR3aa: CASSPQARGRMAGELFF
CDR3nt: TGTGCCAGCAGCCCCCAGGCACGCGGGAGGATGGCCGGGGAGCTGTTTTTT

d_gene: TRBD2
v_gene: TRBV7-8
j_gene: TRBJ2-1
abundance: -
CDR3aa: CASSTASGPYNEQFF
CDR3nt: TGTGCCAGCAGCACTGCTAGCGGCCCCTACAATGAGCAGTTCTTC

d_gene: -
v_gene: TRBV7-9
j_gene: TRBJ1-5
abundance: many
CDR3aa: CASSPLGRIDQPQHF
CDR3nt: TGTGCCAGCAGCCCCTTGGGCAGGATAGATCAGCCCCAGCATTTT

d_gene: -
v_gene: TRBV7-2
j_gene: TRBJ2-3
abundance: many
CDR3aa: CASNLRRESNTQYF
CDR3nt: TGTGCCAGCAATCTCAGGAGGGAGTCGAATACGCAGTATTTT

d_gene: -
v_gene: TRBV20-1
j_gene: TRBJ2-7
abundance: few
CDR3aa: CSARRGEDYEQYF
CDR3nt: TGCAGTGCTAGAAGAGGGGAGGACTACGAGCAGTACTTC

d_gene: TRBD2
v_gene: TRBV6-2/TRBV6-3
j_gene: TRBJ2-1
abundance: -
CDR3aa: CASSRSGLAVYNEQFF
CDR3nt: TGTGCCAGCAGCCGATCGGGACTAGCGGTCTACAATGAGCAGTTCTTC

d_gene: -
v_gene: TRBV12-3/TRBV12-4
j_gene: TRBJ2-7
abundance: -
CDR3aa: CVSSLDGRASGEQYF
CDR3nt: TGTGTCAGCAGTTTAGACGGCAGGGCGAGCGGGGAGCAGTACTTC

d_gene: TRBD2
v_gene: TRBV6-6
j_gene: TRBJ2-3
abundance: many
CDR3aa: CASSYSSLAGVRRDTQYF
CDR3nt: TGTGCCAGCAGTTACTCGAGCCTAGCGGGGGTTCGCCGAGATACGCAGTATTTT

d_gene: -
v_gene: TRBV28
j_gene: TRBJ2-5
abundance: many
CDR3aa: CASSPLKPSGTQYF
CDR3nt: TGTGCCAGCAGTCCCCTCAAACCCTCGGGAACCCAGTACTTC

d_gene: -
v_gene: TRBV11-2
j_gene: TRBJ2-2
abundance: few
CDR3aa: CASSFLTGNTGELFF
CDR3nt: TGTGCCAGCAGCTTTCTGACTGGGAACACCGGGGAGCTGTTTTTT

d_gene: -
v_gene: TRBV7-6
j_gene: TRBJ2-7
abundance: many
CDR3aa: CASSLGVSGYEQYF
CDR3nt: TGTGCCAGCAGCTTAGGTGTCTCGGGCTACGAGCAGTACTTC

d_gene: TRBD2
v_gene: TRBV29-1
j_gene: TRBJ2-5
abundance: few
CDR3aa: CSVEAGGDKTQYF
CDR3nt: TGCAGCGTTGAAGCGGGAGGGGACAAGACCCAGTACTTC

d_gene: TRBD2
v_gene: TRBV28
j_gene: TRBJ2-7
abundance: -
CDR3aa: CASLKAGVREQYF
CDR3nt: TGTGCCAGCCTCAAAGCGGGAGTACGAGAGCAGTACTTC

d_gene: -
v_gene: TRBV7-2
j_gene: TRBJ1-6
abundance: many
CDR3aa: CASSLLPPNSPLHF
CDR3nt: TGTGCCAGCAGCTTATTGCCCCCAAATTCACCCCTCCACTTT

d_gene: -
v_gene: TRBV7-2
j_gene: TRBJ2-7
abundance: many
CDR3aa: CASSWGMLGYEQYF
CDR3nt: TGTGCCAGCAGCTGGGGGATGCTCGGCTACGAGCAGTACTTC

d_gene: -
v_gene: TRBV7-9
j_gene: TRBJ2-1
abundance: many
CDR3aa: CASSPRSTNEQFF
CDR3nt: TGTGCCAGCAGCCCCCGCTCTACCAATGAGCAGTTCTTC

d_gene: -
v_gene: TRBV7-9
j_gene: TRBJ2-5
abundance: once
CDR3aa: CASSTTRSVQTYQETQYF
CDR3nt: TGTGCCAGCAGTACCACCCGAAGTGTTCAAACGTACCAAGAGACCCAGTACTTC

d_gene: -
v_gene: TRBV7-2
j_gene: TRBJ2-2
abundance: few
CDR3aa: CASRRRGNTGELFF
CDR3nt: TGTGCCAGCAGGCGCAGGGGGAACACCGGGGAGCTGTTTTTT

d_gene: TRBD2
v_gene: TRBV6-2/TRBV6-3
j_gene: TRBJ2-2
abundance: -
CDR3aa: CASRLAGVSGELFF
CDR3nt: TGTGCCAGCAGACTAGCGGGGGTTTCCGGGGAGCTGTTTTTT

d_gene: -
v_gene: TRBV6-1
j_gene: TRBJ2-5
abundance: -
CDR3aa: CASSSGPPETQYF
CDR3nt: TGTGCCAGCAGTTCGGGGCCCCCAGAGACCCAGTACTTC

d_gene: -
v_gene: TRBV5-1
j_gene: TRBJ1-2
abundance: -
CDR3aa: CASSLNSGRGDGYTF
CDR3nt: TGCGCCAGCAGCTTGAATTCGGGGAGAGGCGATGGCTACACCTTC

d_gene: TRBD1
v_gene: TRBV7-6
j_gene: TRBJ2-1
abundance: many
CDR3aa: CASSLQQGNEQFF
CDR3nt: TGTGCCAGCAGCTTGCAACAGGGGAATGAGCAGTTCTTC

d_gene: TRBD1
v_gene: TRBV7-2
j_gene: TRBJ1-5
abundance: many
CDR3aa: CASSPGTGGYQPQHF
CDR3nt: TGTGCCAGCAGCCCCGGGACAGGGGGATATCAGCCCCAGCATTTT

d_gene: -
v_gene: TRBV14
j_gene: TRBJ2-7
abundance: many
CDR3aa: CASSQDPPYGSYYEQYF
CDR3nt: TGTGCCAGCAGCCAAGATCCCCCTTACGGTAGTTACTACGAGCAGTACTTC

d_gene: TRBD1
v_gene: TRBV7-9
j_gene: TRBJ2-1
abundance: many
CDR3aa: CASSPRQGAYNEQFF
CDR3nt: TGTGCCAGCAGCCCCCGACAGGGGGCCTACAATGAGCAGTTCTTC

d_gene: -
v_gene: TRBV9
j_gene: TRBJ2-5
abundance: few
CDR3aa: CASSVEVWSETQYF
CDR3nt: TGTGCCAGCAGCGTAGAAGTCTGGTCGGAGACCCAGTACTTC

d_gene: -
v_gene: TRBV7-2
j_gene: TRBJ2-7
abundance: -
CDR3aa: CASSLAGGPRGYEQYF
CDR3nt: TGTGCCAGCAGCTTAGCGGGGGGGCCTAGGGGCTACGAGCAGTACTTC

d_gene: -
v_gene: TRBV7-6
j_gene: TRBJ2-3
abundance: many
CDR3aa: CASSLGVAGADTQYF
CDR3nt: TGTGCCAGCAGCTTAGGGGTGGCAGGGGCAGATACGCAGTATTTT

d_gene: TRBD2
v_gene: TRBV27
j_gene: TRBJ2-7
abundance: few
CDR3aa: CASTKLAGGRFEQYF
CDR3nt: TGTGCCAGCACCAAACTAGCGGGAGGACGTTTCGAGCAGTACTTC

d_gene: -
v_gene: TRBV7-2
j_gene: TRBJ2-7
abundance: many
CDR3aa: CASSLGHSYEQYF
CDR3nt: TGTGCCAGCAGCTTAGGCCACTCCTACGAGCAGTACTTC

d_gene: -
v_gene: TRBV7-2
j_gene: TRBJ1-2
abundance: medium-sized
CDR3aa: CASTILGGRGYGYTF
CDR3nt: TGTGCCAGCACCATCCTGGGGGGGCGAGGCTATGGCTACACCTTC

d_gene: -
v_gene: TRBV2
j_gene: TRBJ2-1
abundance: few
CDR3aa: CASSVSRGAYNEQFF
CDR3nt: TGTGCCAGCAGTGTGTCTCGCGGGGCCTACAATGAGCAGTTCTTC

d_gene: TRBD1
v_gene: TRBV6-6
j_gene: TRBJ1-4
abundance: -
CDR3aa: CASRQQGATNEKLFF
CDR3nt: TGTGCCAGCAGACAGCAGGGGGCAACTAATGAAAAACTGTTTTTT

d_gene: -
v_gene: TRBV5-5
j_gene: TRBJ2-5
abundance: many
CDR3aa: CASSLGPPPPETQYF
CDR3nt: TGTGCCAGCAGCTTGGGACCGCCGCCCCCAGAGACCCAGTACTTC

d_gene: -
v_gene: TRBV7-6
j_gene: TRBJ2-7
abundance: many
CDR3aa: CASSLVPGSLGEQYF
CDR3nt: TGTGCCAGCAGCTTAGTCCCGGGTAGCTTAGGCGAGCAGTACTTC